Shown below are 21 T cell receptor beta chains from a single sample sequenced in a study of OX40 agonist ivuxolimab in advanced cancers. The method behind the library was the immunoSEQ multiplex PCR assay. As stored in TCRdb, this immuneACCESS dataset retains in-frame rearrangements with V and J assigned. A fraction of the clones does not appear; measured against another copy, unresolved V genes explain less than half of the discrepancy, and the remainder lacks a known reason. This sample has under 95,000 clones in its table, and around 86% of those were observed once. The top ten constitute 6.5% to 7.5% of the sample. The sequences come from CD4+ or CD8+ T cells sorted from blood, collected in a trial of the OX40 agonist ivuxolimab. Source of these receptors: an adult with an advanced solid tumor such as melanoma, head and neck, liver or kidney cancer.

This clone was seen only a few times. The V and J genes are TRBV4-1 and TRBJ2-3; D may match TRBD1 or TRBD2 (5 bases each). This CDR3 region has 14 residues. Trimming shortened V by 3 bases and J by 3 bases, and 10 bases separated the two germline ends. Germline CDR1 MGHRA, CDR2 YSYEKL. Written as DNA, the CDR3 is TGCGCCAGCAGCCAGTTGGGGGATACAGATACGCAGTATTTT. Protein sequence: CASSQLGDTDTQYF.

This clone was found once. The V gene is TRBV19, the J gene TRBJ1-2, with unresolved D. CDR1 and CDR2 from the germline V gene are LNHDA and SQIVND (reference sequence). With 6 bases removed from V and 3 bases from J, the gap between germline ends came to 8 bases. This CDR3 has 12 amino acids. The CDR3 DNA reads TGTGCCAGTAGCGGGAGTTACTATGGCTACACCTTC. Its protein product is CASSGSYYGYTF.

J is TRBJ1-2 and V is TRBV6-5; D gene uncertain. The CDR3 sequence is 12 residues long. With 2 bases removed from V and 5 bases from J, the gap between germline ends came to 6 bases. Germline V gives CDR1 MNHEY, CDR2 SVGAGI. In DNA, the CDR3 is TGTGCCAGCAGTTACACGGGGTATGGCTACACCTTC. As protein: CASSYTGYGYTF.

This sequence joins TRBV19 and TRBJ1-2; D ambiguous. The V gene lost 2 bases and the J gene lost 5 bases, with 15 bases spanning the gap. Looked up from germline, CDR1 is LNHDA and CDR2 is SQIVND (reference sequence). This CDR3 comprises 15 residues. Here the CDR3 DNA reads TGTGCCAGTAGTATAAGGCGGACTCCGTCGTATGGCTACACCTTC. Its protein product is CASSIRRTPSYGYTF.

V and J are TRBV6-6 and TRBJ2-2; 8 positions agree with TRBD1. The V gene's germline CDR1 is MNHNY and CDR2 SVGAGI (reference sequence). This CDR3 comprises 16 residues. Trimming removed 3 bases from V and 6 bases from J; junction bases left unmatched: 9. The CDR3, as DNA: TGTGCCAGCAGTTATTCGACAGGGGTGGGAGCCGGGGAGCTGTTTTTT. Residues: CASSYSTGVGAGELFF.

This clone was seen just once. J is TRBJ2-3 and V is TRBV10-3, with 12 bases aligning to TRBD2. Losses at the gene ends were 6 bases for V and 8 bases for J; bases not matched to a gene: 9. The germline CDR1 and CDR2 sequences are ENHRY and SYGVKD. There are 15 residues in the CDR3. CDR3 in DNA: TGTGCCATCAGCAAATCTAGCGGGAGGGACGGTACGCAGTATTTT. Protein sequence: CAISKSSGRDGTQYF.

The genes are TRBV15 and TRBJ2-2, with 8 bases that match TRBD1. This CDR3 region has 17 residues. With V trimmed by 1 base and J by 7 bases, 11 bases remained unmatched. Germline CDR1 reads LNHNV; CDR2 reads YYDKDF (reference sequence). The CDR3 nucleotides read TGTGCCACCAGCAGAGTACGTGCCGGGACAGGAATCGGGGAGCTGTTTTTT. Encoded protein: CATSRVRAGTGIGELFF. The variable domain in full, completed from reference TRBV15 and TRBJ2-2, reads DAMVIQNPRYQVTQFGKPVTLSCSQTLNHNVMYWYQQKSSQAPKLLFHYYDKDFNNEADTPDNFQSRRPNTSFCFLDIRSPGLGDTAMYLCATSRVRAGTGIGELFFGEGSRLTVL.

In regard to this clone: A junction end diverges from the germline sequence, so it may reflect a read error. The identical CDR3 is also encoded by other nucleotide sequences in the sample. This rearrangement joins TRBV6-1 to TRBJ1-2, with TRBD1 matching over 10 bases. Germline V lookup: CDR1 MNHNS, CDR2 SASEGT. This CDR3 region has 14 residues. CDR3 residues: CASSAETGGFGYTF. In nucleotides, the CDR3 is TGTGCCAGTAGTGCTGAGACAGGGGGCTTTGGCTACACCTTC.

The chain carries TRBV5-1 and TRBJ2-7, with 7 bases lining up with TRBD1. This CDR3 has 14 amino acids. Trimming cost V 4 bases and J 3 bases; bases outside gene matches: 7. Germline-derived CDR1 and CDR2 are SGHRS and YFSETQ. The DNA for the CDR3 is TGCGCCAGCAGCCGAGACAGGGTCAACTACGAGCAGTACTTC. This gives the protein CASSRDRVNYEQYF.

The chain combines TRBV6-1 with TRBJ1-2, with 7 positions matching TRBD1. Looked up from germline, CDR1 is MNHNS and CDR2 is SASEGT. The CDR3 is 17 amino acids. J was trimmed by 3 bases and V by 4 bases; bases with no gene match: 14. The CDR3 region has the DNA TGTGCCAGCAGTGCCCGGGACAGTAGGGCTTTGGACTATGGCTACACCTTC. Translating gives CASSARDSRALDYGYTF.

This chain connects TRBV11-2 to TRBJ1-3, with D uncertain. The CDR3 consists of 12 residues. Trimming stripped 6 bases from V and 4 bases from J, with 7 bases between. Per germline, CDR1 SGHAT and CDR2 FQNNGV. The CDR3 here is CASRWLGNTIYF. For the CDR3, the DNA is TGTGCCAGCAGGTGGCTGGGAAACACCATATATTTT.

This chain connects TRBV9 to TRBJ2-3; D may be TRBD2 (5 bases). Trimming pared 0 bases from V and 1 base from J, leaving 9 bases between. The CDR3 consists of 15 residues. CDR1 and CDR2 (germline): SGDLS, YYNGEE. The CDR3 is CASSVGSSGTDTQYF. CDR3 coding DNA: TGTGCCAGCAGCGTAGGCAGTAGCGGCACAGATACGCAGTATTTT.

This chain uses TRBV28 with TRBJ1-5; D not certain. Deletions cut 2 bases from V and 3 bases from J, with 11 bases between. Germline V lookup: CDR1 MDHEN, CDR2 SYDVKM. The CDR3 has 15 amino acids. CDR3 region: CASSLPGGSNQPQHF. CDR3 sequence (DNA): TGTGCCAGCAGTTTACCGGGAGGGTCCAATCAGCCCCAGCATTTT.

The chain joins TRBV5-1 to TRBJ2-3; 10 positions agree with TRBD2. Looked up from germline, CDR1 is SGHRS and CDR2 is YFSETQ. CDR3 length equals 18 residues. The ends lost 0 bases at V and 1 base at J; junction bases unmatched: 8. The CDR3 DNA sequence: TGCGCCAGCAGCTTGGATCCTAGCGGGAGTTCTCGCACAGATACGCAGTATTTT. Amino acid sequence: CASSLDPSGSSRTDTQYF.

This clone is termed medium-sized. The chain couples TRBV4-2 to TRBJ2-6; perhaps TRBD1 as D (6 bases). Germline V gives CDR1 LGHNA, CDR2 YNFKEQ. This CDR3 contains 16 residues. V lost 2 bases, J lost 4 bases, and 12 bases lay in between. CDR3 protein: CASSQLTGSGANVLTF. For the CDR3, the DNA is TGTGCCAGCAGCCAACTTACAGGGTCCGGGGCCAACGTCCTGACTTTC.

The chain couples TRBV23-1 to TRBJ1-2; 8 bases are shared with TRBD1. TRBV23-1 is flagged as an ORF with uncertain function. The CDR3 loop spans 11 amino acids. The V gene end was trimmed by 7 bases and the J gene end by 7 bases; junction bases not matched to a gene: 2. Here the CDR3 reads CASIDRGGYTF. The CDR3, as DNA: TGCGCCAGCATAGACAGGGGTGGCTACACCTTC.

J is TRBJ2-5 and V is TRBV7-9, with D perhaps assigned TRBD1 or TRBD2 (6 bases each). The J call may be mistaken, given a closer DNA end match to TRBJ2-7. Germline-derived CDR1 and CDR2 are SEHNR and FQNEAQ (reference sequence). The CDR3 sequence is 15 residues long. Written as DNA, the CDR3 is TGTGCCAGCAGCTTAGTTGTCGGGGGCATACACGAGCAGTACTTC. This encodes CASSLVVGGIHEQYF.

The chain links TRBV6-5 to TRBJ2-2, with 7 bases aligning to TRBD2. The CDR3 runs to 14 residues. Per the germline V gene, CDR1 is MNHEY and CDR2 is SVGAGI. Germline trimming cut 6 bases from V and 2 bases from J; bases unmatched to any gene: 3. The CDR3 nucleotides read TGTGCCAGCAGCGGGACTACCAACACCGGGGAGCTGTTTTTT. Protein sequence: CASSGTTNTGELFF.

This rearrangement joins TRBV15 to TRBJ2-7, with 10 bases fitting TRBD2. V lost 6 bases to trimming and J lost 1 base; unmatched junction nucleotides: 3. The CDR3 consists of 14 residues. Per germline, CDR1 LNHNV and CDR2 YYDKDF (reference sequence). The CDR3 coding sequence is TGTGCCACCAGGATGACTAGCGGGTCCTACGAGCAGTACTTC. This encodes CATRMTSGSYEQYF.

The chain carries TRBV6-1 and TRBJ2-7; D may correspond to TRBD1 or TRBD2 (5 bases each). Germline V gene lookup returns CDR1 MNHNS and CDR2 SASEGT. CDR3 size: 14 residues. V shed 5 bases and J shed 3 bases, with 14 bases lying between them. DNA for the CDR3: TGTGCCAGCAGTACCGGGACGGCCATCTACGAGCAGTACTTC. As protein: CASSTGTAIYEQYF.

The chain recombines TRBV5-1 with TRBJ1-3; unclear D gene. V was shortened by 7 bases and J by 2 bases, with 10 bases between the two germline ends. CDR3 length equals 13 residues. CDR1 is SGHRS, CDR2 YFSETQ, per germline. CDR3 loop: CASSREAGNTIYF. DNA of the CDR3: TGCGCCAGCTCGAGGGAAGCTGGAAACACCATATATTTT.